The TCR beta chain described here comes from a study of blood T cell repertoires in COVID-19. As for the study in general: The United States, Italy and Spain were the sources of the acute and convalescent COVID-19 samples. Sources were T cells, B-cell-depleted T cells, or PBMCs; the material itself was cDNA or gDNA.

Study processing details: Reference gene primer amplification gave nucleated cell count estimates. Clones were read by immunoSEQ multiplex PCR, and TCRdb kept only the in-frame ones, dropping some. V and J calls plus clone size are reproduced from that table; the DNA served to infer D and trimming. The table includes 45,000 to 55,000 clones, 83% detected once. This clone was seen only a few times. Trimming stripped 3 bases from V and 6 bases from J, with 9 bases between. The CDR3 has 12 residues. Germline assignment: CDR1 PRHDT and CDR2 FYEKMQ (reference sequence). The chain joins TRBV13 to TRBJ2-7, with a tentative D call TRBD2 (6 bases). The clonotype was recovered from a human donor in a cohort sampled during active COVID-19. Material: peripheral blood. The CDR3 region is CASSLGLSEQYF. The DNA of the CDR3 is TGTGCCAGCAGCTTGGGACTCTCCGAGCAGTACTTC.